Sequencing of this TCR beta chain was carried out in a study of cytomegalovirus exposure and HLA in healthy donors. A remark on this clone: No antigen is known for it.

Use of 60 Vbeta and 13 Jbeta primers characterized the PCR. Assay used: immunoSEQ multiplex PCR; TCRdb lists only in-frame clones, some missing. The sample has some 180,000 clones; around 84% are singletons. The ends were cut back, 1 base at V and 5 bases at J, with 8 bases in the middle. Germline values: CDR1 SGHVS, CDR2 FQNEAQ. CDR3 size: 13 residues. Study-wide findings and caveats: The presence/absence work took it that sequencing depth was about the same across donors. In vitro, a few CMV-associated chains proved specific for CMV antigens. Researchers reportedly found TCR beta sequences accurately predicted most subjects' HLA-A and HLA-B alleles.

The chain joins TRBV7-8 to TRBJ1-2, with no clear D. Input material: PBMCs. This clonotype was sampled from a man aged 25-45 years in good health and CMV-seropositive. The CDR3 DNA follows: TGTGCCAGCAGCTTAGGATACGGGTATGGCTACACCTTC. It codes for CASSLGYGYGYTF.